This T cell receptor beta chain was captured by sequencing in a study of cytomegalovirus exposure and HLA in healthy donors. Regarding the study as a whole: The CMV antigen specificity of a few CMV-associated chains was confirmed through in vitro analysis.

Profiled with immunoSEQ multiplex PCR; TCRdb holds only in-frame clones, not every one. There are some 220,000 clones in the sample; 85% to 95% occur only once, and around 1.1% lies in the top ten. On this clone itself: Its specificity is not known.

Trimming removed 5 bases at V and 4 bases at J, with 3 bases between. CDR3 size: 11 residues. The germline gives CDR1 MGHRA, CDR2 YSYEKL. The TCR comes from a young woman in good health and CMV-seronegative. The genes are TRBV4-1 and TRBJ2-1; D uncertain. The sample was PBMCs. CDR3 region: CASSSYNEQFF. In nucleotides, the CDR3 is TGCGCCAGCAGCTCTTACAATGAGCAGTTCTTC.